Listed below are T cell receptor beta chains from one sample, sequenced in a study of cytomegalovirus exposure and HLA in healthy donors. Assay used: immunoSEQ multiplex PCR; TCRdb lists only in-frame clones, some missing. The sample contains roughly 100,000 clones, 84% of which appear only once. Input material: PBMCs. All receptors derive from a woman aged 18-29 years in good health and CMV-seropositive. The CDR3 runs from the conserved cysteine through the conserved F or W. A D gene is named only where the DNA matches it firmly. Clone size is not always given. Where it is, it says once, few, many or a class for expanded clones.

TRBJ1-5,NA,15,NA,TRBV27,TGTGCCAGCAGTTTATCGGGGCTTAGCAATCAGCCCCAGCATTTT,CASSLSGLSNQPQHF
TRBJ1-1,NA,15,NA,TRBV5-1,TGCGCCAGCAGCCGGGACAATATATTAGATGCTGAAGCTTTCTTT,CASSRDNILDAEAFF
TRBJ1-1,NA,13,NA,TRBV6-1,TGTGCCAGCAGTGAAGTAACAGTTAAGGAAGCTTTCTTT,CASSEVTVKEAFF
TRBJ2-7,NA,14,NA,TRBV5-4,TGTGCCAGCAGCTCCCTCGGGAGAAATCGCGAGCAGTACTTC,CASSSLGRNREQYF
TRBJ1-2,NA,14,NA,TRBV29-1,TGCAGCGTTGGGTCCCAGGGGACCTACTATGGCTACACCTTC,CSVGSQGTYYGYTF
TRBJ2-3,NA,21,NA,TRBV27,TGTGCCAGCAGTTTCGGCCTCTTCTCTCACACAGGAGAATCTAGCACAGATACGCAGTATTTT,CASSFGLFSHTGESSTDTQYF
TRBJ1-5,NA,15,NA,TRBV2,TGTGCCAGCAGTGAAGTTGTGGGAGGCAATCAGCCCCAGCATTTT,CASSEVVGGNQPQHF
TRBJ1-1,NA,12,NA,TRBV7-9,TGTGCCAGCAGCTTATTAACCTATGAAGCTTTCTTT,CASSLLTYEAFF
TRBJ2-7,TRBD2,15,NA,TRBV6-5,TGTGCCAGCAGTTATTTAGCGGGCCTCTCCTACGAGCAGTACTTC,CASSYLAGLSYEQYF
TRBJ1-3,NA,16,NA,TRBV1,TGCACCAGCAGCGTCCAACAGGGGTATCCTGGAAACACCATATATTTT,CTSSVQQGYPGNTIYF
TRBJ2-2,NA,15,NA,TRBV6-1,TGTGCCAGCAGTGAACACGGCAGGCTCACCGGGGAGCTGTTTTTT,CASSEHGRLTGELFF
TRBJ1-4,TRBD1,14,NA,TRBV5-6,TGTGCCAGCAGCCCGGGACAGGGGTTGACAAAACTGTTTTTT,CASSPGQGLTKLFF
TRBJ1-5,TRBD1,17,NA,TRBV19,TGTGCCAGTAGTATTCTAGGGGACAGGGGTAGCAATCAGCCCCAGCATTTT,CASSILGDRGSNQPQHF
TRBJ2-3,NA,13,NA,TRBV4-1,TGCGCCAGCAGCCAAGCGTTCACAGATACGCAGTATTTT,CASSQAFTDTQYF
TRBJ2-5,TRBD1,14,NA,TRBV5-1,TGCGCCAGCAGCGCCGGGACAGACAGGGAGACCCAGTACTTC,CASSAGTDRETQYF
TRBJ1-2,NA,17,NA,TRBV5-8,TGTGCCAGCAGCTTGGCAAAGAAAACGGGAGTTGACTATGGCTACACCTTC,CASSLAKKTGVDYGYTF
TRBJ2-5,NA,13,NA,TRBV4-1,TGCGCCAGCAGCCTCGGGGGTTTTGAGACCCAGTACTTC,CASSLGGFETQYF
TRBJ2-7,NA,19,NA,TRBV7-9,TGTGCCAGCAGCCAACCGACGACAGGCCAGGGTATCCTCTCCTACGAGCAGTACTTC,CASSQPTTGQGILSYEQYF
TRBJ1-1,NA,14,NA,TRBV11-1,TGTGCCAGCAGCTCGAACAGGGTGGGCACTGAAGCTTTCTTT,CASSSNRVGTEAFF
TRBJ2-6,TRBD1,17,NA,TRBV10-3,TGTGCCATCAGGCTGGACAGGGGGCCCTCTGGGGCCAACGTCCTGACTTTC,CAIRLDRGPSGANVLTF
TRBJ2-7,TRBD2,18,once,TRBV4-1,TGCGCCAGCAGCCAAGTCGGGGGCAATAGCGGGAGTGCTCGCGAGCAGTACTTC,CASSQVGGNSGSAREQYF
TRBJ2-2,TRBD1,14,NA,TRBV7-7,TGTGCTATTAAGGACAGGGATGACACCGGGGAGCTGTTTTTT,CAIKDRDDTGELFF
TRBJ2-5,TRBD1,17,NA,TRBV7-9,TGTGCCAGCAGCTCAAGAAGAGACAGGGTGAAGATAGAGACCCAGTACTTC,CASSSRRDRVKIETQYF
TRBJ2-1,TRBD1,14,NA,TRBV5-1,TGCGCCAGCGCTGGACAGGGGGTGGGCGATGAGCAGTTCTTC,CASAGQGVGDEQFF
TRBJ1-1,TRBD1,15,NA,TRBV7-3,TGTGCCAGCAGCTTAACCGGGACAGTTAACACTGAAGCTTTCTTT,CASSLTGTVNTEAFF
TRBJ2-7,NA,15,NA,TRBV5-6,TGTGCCAGCACCCTCGGCGACAGGAGTCCCTACGAGCAGTACTTC,CASTLGDRSPYEQYF
TRBJ1-5,TRBD1,15,NA,TRBV28,TGTGCCAGCAGTTTATGGGCAGGGGGAGATCAGCCCCAGCATTTT,CASSLWAGGDQPQHF
TRBJ2-3,TRBD1,14,NA,TRBV7-3,TGTGCCAGCAAAGAACAGGGGGCCTCAGATACGCAGTATTTT,CASKEQGASDTQYF
TRBJ2-3,TRBD2,16,NA,TRBV28,TGTGCCAGCAGTTCCTTTGCGGGGGACGTTTTGAATACGCAGTATTTT,CASSSFAGDVLNTQYF
TRBJ1-6,NA,16,NA,TRBV4-1,TGCGCCAGCAGCCAGTCTCTCCTTAGAGATAATTCACCCCTCCACTTT,CASSQSLLRDNSPLHF
TRBJ2-7,NA,12,NA,TRBV6-6,TGTGCCAGCAGTATCGCGAGGGGGGAGCAGTACTTC,CASSIARGEQYF
TRBJ2-2,NA,14,NA,TRBV30,TGTGCCTGGAACGTAGGGGGAGTCTCCGGGGAGCTGTTTTTT,CAWNVGGVSGELFF
TRBJ2-7,NA,12,NA,TRBV7-9,TGTGCCAGCAGGCGGGGCTCCTACGAGCAGTACTTC,CASRRGSYEQYF
TRBJ1-6,TRBD1,14,NA,TRBV6-5,TGTGCCAGCAGTAAGACAGGGGCGAATTCACCCCTCCACTTT,CASSKTGANSPLHF
TRBJ1-2,NA,13,NA,TRBV6-1,TGTGCCAGCAGTGCGGAGGGGAGCTATGGCTACACCTTC,CASSAEGSYGYTF
TRBJ2-2,NA,14,NA,TRBV4-2,TGTGCCAGCACCTACTCCGGTCGGACCGGGGAGCTGTTTTTT,CASTYSGRTGELFF
TRBJ1-1,TRBD1,13,once,TRBV27,TGTGCCAGCAGTCTGACAGGGCGGACTGAAGCTTTCTTT,CASSLTGRTEAFF
TRBJ2-7,NA,14,NA,TRBV28,TGTGCCAGCAGTTTAGGAGGGGCTCTTTTTGTGCAGTACTTC,CASSLGGALFVQYF
TRBJ2-7,NA,14,NA,TRBV12-5,TGTGCTAGTGGCTCCACACCCGGGGGTTACGAGCAGTACTTC,CASGSTPGGYEQYF
TRBJ2-7,NA,15,NA,TRBV28,TGTGCCAGCAGTTTAATCCGGGAGAGCACCTACGAGCAGTACTTC,CASSLIRESTYEQYF
TRBJ1-2,TRBD1,13,NA,TRBV9,TGTGCCAGCAGCGGGACAGGCCTTAATCGCTACACCTTC,CASSGTGLNRYTF
TRBJ1-2,NA,12,NA,TRBV19,TGTGCCAGTAGTACGCAGGGATATGGCTACACCTTC,CASSTQGYGYTF